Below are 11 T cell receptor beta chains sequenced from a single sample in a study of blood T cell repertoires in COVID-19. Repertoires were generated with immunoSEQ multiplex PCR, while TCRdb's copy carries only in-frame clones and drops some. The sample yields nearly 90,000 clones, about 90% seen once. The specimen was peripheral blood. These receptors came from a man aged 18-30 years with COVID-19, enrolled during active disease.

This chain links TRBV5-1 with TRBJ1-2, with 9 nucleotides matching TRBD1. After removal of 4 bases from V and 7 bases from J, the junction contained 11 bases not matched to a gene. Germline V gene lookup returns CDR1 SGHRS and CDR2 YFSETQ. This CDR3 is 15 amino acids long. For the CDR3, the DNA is TGCGCCAGCAGCCACCCGGACAGGGGTCGGGGTGGCTACACCTTC. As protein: CASSHPDRGRGGYTF.

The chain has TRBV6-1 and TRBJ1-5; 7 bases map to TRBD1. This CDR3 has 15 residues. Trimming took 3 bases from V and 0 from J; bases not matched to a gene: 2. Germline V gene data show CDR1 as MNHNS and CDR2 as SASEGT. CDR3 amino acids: CASSEGQTSNQPQHF. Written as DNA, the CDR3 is TGTGCCAGCAGTGAGGGACAGACTAGCAATCAGCCCCAGCATTTT.

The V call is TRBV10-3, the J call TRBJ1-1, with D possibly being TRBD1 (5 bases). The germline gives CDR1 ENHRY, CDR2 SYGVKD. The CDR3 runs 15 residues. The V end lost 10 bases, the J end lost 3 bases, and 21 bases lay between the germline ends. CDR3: CATQGGTGGDTEAFF. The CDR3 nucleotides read TGTGCCACCCAAGGAGGGACCGGCGGGGACACTGAAGCTTTCTTT.

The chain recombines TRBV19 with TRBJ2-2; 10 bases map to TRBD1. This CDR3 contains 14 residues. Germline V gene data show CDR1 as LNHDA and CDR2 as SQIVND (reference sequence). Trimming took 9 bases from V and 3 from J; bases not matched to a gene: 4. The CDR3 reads CASQGQGYTGELFF. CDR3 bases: TGTGCCAGCCAGGGACAGGGGTACACCGGGGAGCTGTTTTTT.

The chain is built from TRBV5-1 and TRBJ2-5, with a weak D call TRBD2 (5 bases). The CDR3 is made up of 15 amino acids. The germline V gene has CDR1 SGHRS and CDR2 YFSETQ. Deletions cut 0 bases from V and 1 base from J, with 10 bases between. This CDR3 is CASSLAVGIQETQYF. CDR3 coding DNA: TGCGCCAGCAGCTTGGCCGTCGGGATCCAAGAGACCCAGTACTTC.

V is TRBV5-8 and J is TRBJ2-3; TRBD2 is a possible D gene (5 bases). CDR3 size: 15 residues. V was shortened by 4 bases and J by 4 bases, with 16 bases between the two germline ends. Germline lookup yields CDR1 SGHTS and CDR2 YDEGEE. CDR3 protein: CASSRLVAGADTQYF. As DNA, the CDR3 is TGTGCCAGCAGCCGTCTAGTGGCCGGGGCAGATACGCAGTATTTT.

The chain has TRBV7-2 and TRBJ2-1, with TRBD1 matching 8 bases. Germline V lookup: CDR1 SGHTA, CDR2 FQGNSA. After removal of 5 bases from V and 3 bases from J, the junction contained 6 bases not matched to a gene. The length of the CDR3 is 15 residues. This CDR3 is CASSPDRVFYNEQFF. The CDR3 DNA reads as TGTGCCAGCAGCCCGGACAGGGTCTTCTACAATGAGCAGTTCTTC. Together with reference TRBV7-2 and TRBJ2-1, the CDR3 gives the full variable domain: GAGVSQSPSNKVTEKGKDVELRCDPISGHTALYWYRQSLGQGLEFLIYFQGNSAPDKSGLPSDRFSAERTGGSVSTLTIQRTQQEDSAVYLCASSPDRVFYNEQFFGPGTRLTVL.

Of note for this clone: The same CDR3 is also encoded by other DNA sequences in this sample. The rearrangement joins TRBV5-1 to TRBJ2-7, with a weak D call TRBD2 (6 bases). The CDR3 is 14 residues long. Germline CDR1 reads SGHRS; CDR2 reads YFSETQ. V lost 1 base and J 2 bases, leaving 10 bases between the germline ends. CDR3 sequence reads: CASSLSGGAYEQYF. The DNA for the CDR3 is TGCGCCAGCAGCTTGAGCGGAGGGGCCTACGAGCAGTACTTC.

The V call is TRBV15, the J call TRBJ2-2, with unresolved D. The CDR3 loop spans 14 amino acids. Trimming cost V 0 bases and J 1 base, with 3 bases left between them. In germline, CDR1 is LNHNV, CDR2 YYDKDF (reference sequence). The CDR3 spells CATSRDRNTGELFF. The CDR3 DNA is TGTGCCACCAGCAGAGACAGGAACACCGGGGAGCTGTTTTTT.

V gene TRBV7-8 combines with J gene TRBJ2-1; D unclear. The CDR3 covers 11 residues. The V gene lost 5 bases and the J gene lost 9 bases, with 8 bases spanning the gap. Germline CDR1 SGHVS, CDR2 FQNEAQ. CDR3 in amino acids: CASSQNGEQFF. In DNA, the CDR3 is TGTGCCAGCAGCCAGAACGGTGAGCAGTTCTTC.

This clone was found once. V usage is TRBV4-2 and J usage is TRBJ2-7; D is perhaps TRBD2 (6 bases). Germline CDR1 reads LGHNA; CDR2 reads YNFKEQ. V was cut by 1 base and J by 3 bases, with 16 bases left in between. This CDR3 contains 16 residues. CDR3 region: CASSQGSGVLGYEQYF. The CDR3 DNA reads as TGTGCCAGCAGCCAAGGTAGCGGAGTTTTGGGCTACGAGCAGTACTTC.